Presented here are 18 T cell receptor beta chains from one specimen sequenced in a study of blood T cell repertoires in COVID-19. Clones were sequenced by immunoSEQ multiplex PCR, and TCRdb holds only the in-frame ones, with some missing. The top ten clones hold less than 25% of a sample with more than 9,500 clones, less than 90% of them seen once. Sequenced input: peripheral blood. The receptor set was obtained from a woman aged 60-70 years with active COVID-19.

The rearrangement uses TRBV10-3 and TRBJ1-2; 9 nucleotides line up with TRBD1. Germline CDR1 is ENHRY and CDR2 is SYGVKD. There are 16 residues in the CDR3. Unmatched junction bases numbered 12, after V lost 0 bases and J lost 10 bases. The CDR3 DNA reads as TGTGCCATCAGTGAGTCCGGGACAGGGCGGACCTCCCCCTACACCTTC. Its protein is CAISESGTGRTSPYTF.

The rearrangement joins TRBV7-3 to TRBJ2-1; tentatively, D is TRBD2 (6 bases). The V gene lost 2 bases and the J gene lost 0 bases, with 14 bases spanning the gap. CDR3 size: 17 residues. Germline loops: CDR1 SGHTA, CDR2 FQGTGA. The CDR3 nucleotides are TGTGCCAGCAGCTTATTTGGGGACTCGAGCTCCTACAATGAGCAGTTCTTC. Residues: CASSLFGDSSSYNEQFF.

The genes are TRBV5-1 and TRBJ1-4, with D unclear. V lost 2 bases and J 0 bases, leaving 8 bases between the germline ends. There are 15 residues in the CDR3. CDR1 is SGHRS and CDR2 is YFSETQ in the germline V gene. The CDR3 DNA reads as TGCGCCAGCAGCTTTCTGGGAGCAACTAATGAAAAACTGTTTTTT. Protein sequence: CASSFLGATNEKLFF.

The V gene is TRBV9, the J gene TRBJ1-1; 8 nucleotides align to TRBD1. The ends lost 3 bases at V and 6 bases at J; junction bases unmatched: 1. This CDR3 region has 12 residues. The germline V gene encodes CDR1 SGDLS and CDR2 YYNGEE. Here the CDR3 DNA reads TGTGCCAGCAGCGCGACAGGGGCTGAAGCTTTCTTT. It translates to CASSATGAEAFF.

The CDR3 reads CASRRDRVSGANVLTF. The CDR3 region has the DNA TGTGCCAGTAGGAGGGACAGGGTCTCTGGGGCCAACGTCCTGACTTTC. The chain links TRBV19 to TRBJ2-6; 9 positions match TRBD1. The CDR3 contains 16 residues. Germline CDR1 LNHDA, CDR2 SQIVND (reference sequence). The ends lost 6 bases at V and 0 bases at J; junction bases unmatched: 3.

V usage is TRBV5-1 and J usage is TRBJ2-1; weak D call: TRBD2 (6 bases). V lost 7 bases and J lost 4, with 15 bases in between. The CDR3 spans 14 residues. The germline CDR1 and CDR2 sequences are SGHRS and YFSETQ. CDR3 sequence reads: CASFKEGPYNEQFF. The CDR3 bases are TGCGCCAGCTTCAAGGAGGGGCCGTACAATGAGCAGTTCTTC.

V usage is TRBV5-4 and J usage is TRBJ2-3, with D maybe TRBD1 (6 bases). The CDR3 consists of 14 residues. With 3 bases removed from V and 2 bases from J, the gap between germline ends came to 10 bases. CDR1 is SGHNT and CDR2 is YYREEE in the germline V gene (reference sequence). CDR3 DNA sequence: TGTGCCAGCAGCTCGCCAGGGGCCACAGATACGCAGTATTTT. Protein sequence: CASSSPGATDTQYF.

This rearrangement joins TRBV7-6 to TRBJ1-3; D is undetermined. V was clipped by 7 bases and J by 0 bases, with 13 bases between them. Germline V gives CDR1 SGHVS, CDR2 FNYEAQ. The CDR3 consists of 15 residues. The CDR3 DNA sequence: TGTGCCAGCAAGGGCGGGAGGAGCTCTGGAAACACCATATATTTT. Its translation is CASKGGRSSGNTIYF.

This chain links TRBV19 with TRBJ1-1, with 8 bases lining up with TRBD1. V lost 8 bases, J lost 7 bases, and 6 bases stayed unmatched. The germline CDR1 and CDR2 sequences are LNHDA and SQIVND (reference sequence). The CDR3 runs 12 residues. Written as DNA, the CDR3 is TGTGCCAGTCACGGACAGGGAAATGAAGCTTTCTTT. Translating it yields CASHGQGNEAFF.

V gene TRBV7-9 combines with J gene TRBJ2-2; 9 bases map to TRBD1. Germline V gene lookup returns CDR1 SEHNR and CDR2 FQNEAQ (reference sequence). The V and J ends lost 4 bases and 2 bases, in that order; junction bases with no gene match: 5. This CDR3 region has 16 residues. In nucleotides, the CDR3 is TGTGCCAGCAGCTCGGGACAGGGAATAAACACCGGGGAGCTGTTTTTT. Protein product: CASSSGQGINTGELFF.

This chain uses TRBV3-1 (or the pseudogene TRBV3-2) with TRBJ2-5, with D tentatively TRBD1 (6 bases). The CDR3 covers 14 residues. Germline CDR1 reads LGHDT; CDR2 reads YNNKEL (reference sequence). V lost 4 bases to trimming and J lost 1 base, with 10 bases between them. The CDR3 loop reads CASSRRDTQETQYF. The CDR3 nucleotides are TGTGCCAGCAGCCGTCGGGACACCCAAGAGACCCAGTACTTC.

CDR3 bases: TGCAGCGTGGGTGAGGACAGGCCATACAATGAGCAGTTCTTC. As protein: CSVGEDRPYNEQFF. The rearrangement joins TRBV29-1 to TRBJ2-1; 7 bases are shared with TRBD1. The J segment lost 4 bases and the V segment lost 6 bases, leaving 9 bases of the junction unmatched. Germline CDR1 and CDR2: SQVTM and ANQGSEA. CDR3 length: 14 amino acids.

V and J are TRBV9 and TRBJ2-7; tentative D call: TRBD2 (6 bases). The CDR3 is made up of 14 amino acids. Trimming left V 4 bases short and J 6 bases short, with 17 bases between. Germline CDR1 reads SGDLS; CDR2 reads YYNGEE. The CDR3 region is CASSTRLDRGEQYF. In DNA form, the CDR3 reads TGTGCCAGCAGCACCCGACTAGATAGGGGCGAGCAGTACTTC.

The rearrangement joins TRBV10-1 to TRBJ2-1, with 12 nucleotides matching TRBD1. Germline V gene lookup returns CDR1 WNHNN and CDR2 SYGVQD (reference sequence). J lost 9 bases, V lost 3 bases, and 6 bases had no gene match. The CDR3 runs to 15 residues. This CDR3 is CASSDLGQGAGEQFF. The CDR3 coding sequence is TGCGCCAGCAGTGATTTGGGACAGGGGGCCGGTGAGCAGTTCTTC.

V gene TRBV5-1 combines with J gene TRBJ2-3; no clear D gene. The V gene lost 0 bases and the J gene lost 4 bases, with 6 bases spanning the gap. This CDR3 contains 13 residues. Germline V gene lookup returns CDR1 SGHRS and CDR2 YFSETQ. Written as DNA, the CDR3 is TGCGCCAGCAGCTTGGCCCTCGCAGATACGCAGTATTTT. Amino acid sequence: CASSLALADTQYF.

V usage is TRBV7-6 and J usage is TRBJ2-5, with 9 bases aligning to TRBD2. The CDR3 runs to 18 residues. The germline gives CDR1 SGHVS, CDR2 FNYEAQ. V dropped 1 base and J dropped 1; count of bases not matched to a gene: 10. For the CDR3, the DNA is TGTGCCAGCAGCTTAGTTCGGCGGGGGGGACACGTCCAAGAGACCCAGTACTTC. It yields the protein CASSLVRRGGHVQETQYF.

J is TRBJ1-5 and V is TRBV24-1, with D uncertain. CDR1 is KGHDR, CDR2 SFDVKD, per germline. Trimming took 3 bases from V and 3 from J, leaving 8 bases between them. The CDR3 consists of 14 residues. The DNA for the CDR3 is TGTGCCACCAGTGATGTGAGGGACAATCAGCCCCAGCATTTT. Its translation: CATSDVRDNQPQHF.

The rearrangement uses TRBV27 and TRBJ2-1; the match to TRBD2 covers 13 bases. This CDR3 is 16 amino acids long. V lost 4 bases, J lost 2 bases, and 2 bases stayed unmatched. The V gene's germline CDR1 is MNHEY and CDR2 SMNVEV (reference sequence). The chain's CDR3 is CASSSGTSGTYNEQFF. CDR3 DNA: TGTGCCAGCAGTTCGGGGACTAGCGGGACCTACAATGAGCAGTTCTTC.